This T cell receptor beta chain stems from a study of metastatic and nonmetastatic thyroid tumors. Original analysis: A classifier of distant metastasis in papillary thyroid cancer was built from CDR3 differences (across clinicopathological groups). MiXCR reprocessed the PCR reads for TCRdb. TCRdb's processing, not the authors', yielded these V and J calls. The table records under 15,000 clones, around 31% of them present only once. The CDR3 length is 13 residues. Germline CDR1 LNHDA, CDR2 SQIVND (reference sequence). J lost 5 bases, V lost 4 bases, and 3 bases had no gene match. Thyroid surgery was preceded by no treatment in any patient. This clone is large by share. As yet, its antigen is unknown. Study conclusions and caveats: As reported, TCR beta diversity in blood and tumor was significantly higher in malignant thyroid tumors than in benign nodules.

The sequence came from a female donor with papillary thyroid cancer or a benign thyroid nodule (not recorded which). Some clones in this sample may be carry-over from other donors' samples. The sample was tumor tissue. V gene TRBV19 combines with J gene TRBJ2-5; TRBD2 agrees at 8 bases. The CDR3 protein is CASSRGLVETQYF. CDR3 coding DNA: TGTGCCAGTAGTAGGGGACTAGTGGAGACCCAGTACTTC.